The source of this T cell receptor (beta chain) is a study of cytomegalovirus exposure and HLA in healthy donors (dated by TCRdb to between 2016 and 2019). As for the study more broadly: In an earlier analysis of several hundred of the donors, less than 350 Gb of sequence data and 90 million to 120 million unique TCR beta sequences from about 180 million T cells were reported. About 280 gigabases of sequencing data and some 85 million unique TCR sequences were included in an early release covering around 600 HLA-typed donors. Of the approximately 400 genotyped donors, approximately 80% fell in the genetic ancestry cluster associated with self-reported Caucasian donors. The aim of the study was to test whether cataloging public T cell receptors could identify signatures of past pathogen exposure. The study profiled the T cell repertoires of 500 to 800 subjects by immunosequencing and related them to cytomegalovirus serostatus. Along with the approximately 700-subject first cohort, a separate validation cohort of over a hundred different subjects was used. To predict cytomegalovirus infection status, the study brought together high-throughput TCR immunosequencing, statistical association of individual TCRs with disease status, and machine learning. To study patterns of TCR occurrence, a later analysis re-analyzed previously published TCR beta repertoires from 500 to 850 donors and added high-resolution HLA genotyping. Rather than drawing on any new phenotypic data, the later analysis identified candidate immune exposures from TCR beta sequences and the way those sequences occurred across donors. An earlier analysis of a few hundred of the donors applied high-throughput TCR beta sequencing to assess whether each TCR beta V gene segment acted as functional or pseudogenic. Alongside the repertoire data, information on donor age, sex, ethnicity and CMV serostatus was compiled. Genome-wide SNP genotypes for about 60% of the 666 donors were used in a later genetic analysis, which treated that subset as a discovery cohort. Every discovery cohort repertoire had been produced on one sequencing platform. Class I and class II HLA loci were covered by the typing at four-digit resolution. Typing coverage differed by locus: A, B, C, DRB1 and DQB1 were typed in roughly 620-630 donors, DQA1 in 500 to 550, DPA1 in over 600, and DPB1 in about 450. Because of strong linkage in the cohort, five DR-DQ haplotypes were treated as single units for association and clustering. Among some 400 genotyped donors of the cohort, an average of 235,054 unique TCR beta nucleotide sequences were sequenced per donor, around a sixth of them non-productive.

The library came from the immunoSEQ multiplex PCR assay. For the multiplex PCR, a mixture combining 60 forward primers for TCR Vbeta segments and 13 reverse primers for TCR Jbeta segments was used. The CDR3 region of rearranged TCR beta genes was amplified from genomic DNA by a multiplex PCR assay. The Illumina HiSeq System was used to sequence the amplified TCR beta libraries as 87-base-pair reads. The study's own analysis went as follows. A later analysis tallied some 79 million unique TCR beta chains across the 666 repertoires, and about 10 million of those chains were shared by two or more donors. A nearest-neighbor algorithm error-corrected the raw reads and collapsed the reads into unique sequences, merging closely related sequences to remove PCR and sequencing errors. Alignment of CDR3 sequences to IMGT reference sequences was used to assign V, D and J gene segments. For a sequence to be retained, at least a six-nucleotide match to both a V gene segment and a J gene segment was required. Rearrangements were classified as productive when the CDR3 lacked stop codons and remained in frame with V and J, and all other rearrangements were classified as non-productive. CDR3 was defined according to IMGT convention as the region running from the second conserved V-encoded cysteine to the conserved J-encoded phenylalanine. In an earlier analysis of 587 of the donors, sequences lacking an unambiguous match to a single V gene segment were excluded. An earlier analysis of a few hundred of the donors classified V segments as functional when productive rearrangements were above 56.7% and as segregating when the standard deviation between donors was above 5%. A statistical classification framework was built to diagnose cytomegalovirus status from the catalog of TCR beta chain sequences. A later analysis assigned V and J genes by comparing TCR nucleotide sequences with IMGT/GENE-DB human TR gene sequences. Using the TCRdist pipeline, a later analysis assigned CDR3 sequences along with most-parsimonious VDJ recombination scenarios. In a later analysis, every TCR beta chain was defined by the combination of its CDR3 amino acid sequence and its V-gene family, and reads without a unique V-gene family were dropped. As a way to deal with suspected cross-contamination and a sequencing artifact, a later analysis dropped over 550 nucleotide sequences that were highly shared and had low generation probability. For each public chain, a later analysis derived a clonal expansion index from normalized ranks of inferred template counts within each repertoire. In a later analysis, generation probabilities were computed with a VDJ recombination model fitted to out-of-frame rearrangements, and the resulting probabilities were checked against IGoR. In a later analysis, hypergeometric tests were used to score TCR-TCR, TCR-HLA and TCR-CMV co-occurrence, with a repertoire-size bias correction applied to TCR pairs. In a later analysis, false discovery rates were estimated by permuting HLA or CMV assignments 20 times. In a later analysis, co-occurring TCRs were grouped with DBSCAN, and TCRdist sequence similarity was added when clustering was performed within HLA-allele-positive subsets. For co-occurrence clustering, repertoires with fewer than 30,000 or more than 120,000 public chains were excluded, along with four or five repertoires with anomalous nucleotide sharing. Not all clones reach the TCRdb copy of this immuneACCESS table, which keeps in-frame sequences only. Checked studies attribute under half of the gap to unresolved V genes and leave the rest unexplained. That table gives V, J and clone size, and the DNA gave D and trimming. The sample table holds 130,000 or so clones, of which roughly 80% were seen once. The ten largest clones add up to about 1.8% of the sample.

On this clone: This clone's antigen is unknown. No per-base quality is available; no much larger clone lies one base away.

Summary of the overall study and its limitations: Cytomegalovirus status was reported to be diagnosed by the classifier with high specificity and sensitivity in both the original and validation cohorts. In a later analysis, the rate of TCR association differed among HLA loci, with DRB1 alleles having the most associated TCRs and HLA-C alleles having the fewest. Because HLA typing was missing for some donors at each locus, association tests included only the typed subset. Most TCR sequences were observed very rarely across donors, whereas some public TCRs were present in many individuals. An earlier analysis of 587 of the donors showed that most TCR beta V segments appeared in productive rearrangements either about 90% or about 30% of the time, which broadly matched IMGT annotations. Strong co-occurrence of HLA alleles, especially DR and DQ, made assigning TCR associations to individual alleles difficult. According to the authors, the approach could potentially be generalized to other disease states and immunological phenotypes. An association between a missense DCLRE1C variant and V-gene and J-gene trimming of TCR beta chains was found in a later genetic analysis and replicated in an independent cohort. The sequencing pipeline was judged likely to have produced a cluster of highly shared sequence variants as a technical artifact. In a later analysis, most CMV-associated TCR beta chains were found to appear HLA-restricted, with HLA associations seemingly driven largely by CMV exposure. In a later analysis, several top co-occurrence clusters were reported to appear linked to parvovirus B19, influenza, CMV and Epstein-Barr virus. Specific HLA alleles were associated with roughly 17,000 TCR beta sequences at a false discovery rate of 0.05 in a later analysis. In a later genetic analysis, fewer N-insertions in productive TCRs were reported among donors in an Asian-associated ancestry cluster than the roughly 640-donor mean. A further reported finding was that TCR beta sequences accurately predicted the HLA-A and HLA-B alleles for most subjects in the first cohort. Correlated functional status among segregating V segments might reflect linkage disequilibrium, but an unknown experimental factor could not be ruled out. The study listed 164 TCR beta chains as associated with cytomegalovirus. A later analysis found that HLA-associated TCR beta chains were more clonally expanded and had lower generation probabilities than equally common non-associated chains. Roughly uniform sequencing depth across donors was assumed in presence/absence analyses, although this assumption may not hold. Because counts were too low, roughly 16 rarely observed V segments, including chromosome 9 orphons, were left out of the earlier analysis of several hundred of the donors. In this cohort, only TCR beta chains were sequenced, and detectable features were limited by the absence of alpha or paired-chain data. Three of the identified cytomegalovirus-associated TCR beta chains were confirmed in vitro to be specific for cytomegalovirus antigens. CMV serostatus was the only immune exposure information available for the cohort. Because the 87-base-pair reads could not distinguish some IMGT-functional V segments, including TRBV6-2 and TRBV6-3, those segments were excluded.

From V the trimming removes 4 bases and from J it removes 8 bases, while the gene matches leave 8 bases of the junction unaccounted for. The CDR3 goes from the cysteine to the phenylalanine over 15 residues. This entry keeps only the CDR3 DNA: 45 bases, framed from base 1. CDR1 SGHDN and CDR2 FVKESK are derived from the germline V gene. The cohort comprised several hundred healthy bone marrow donors. All cohort members were sampled while nominally healthy, although unrecorded immune exposures were likely present. The donor was CMV seronegative and belonged to the group of 350 to 400 seronegative cohort members. A peripheral blood sample was collected from each donor, and TCR beta sequencing was performed on peripheral blood mononuclear cells. Genomic DNA extraction from the blood cell samples was performed with the Qiagen DNeasy Blood Extraction Kit.

This sequence uses TRBV14 and TRBJ2-1, and 10 junctional nucleotides match TRBD2. The receptor's source is a man aged 18 to 30 in good health and CMV-seronegative. Sequencing was done on a sample of PBMCs. DNA sequence: TGTGCCAGCAGCCTCCAAGCGGGGGGGAACGATGAGCAGTTCTTC. Protein translation: CASSLQAGGNDEQFF. With the rest looked up from the reference TRBV14 and TRBJ2-1 genes rather than sequenced, the full variable domain is EAGVTQFPSHSVIEKGQTVTLRCDPISGHDNLYWYRRVMGKEIKFLLHFVKESKQDESGMPNNRFLAERTGGTYSTLKVQPAELEDSGVYFCASSLQAGGNDEQFFGPGTRLTVL.